This TCR beta chain was sequenced for a study of post-analysis software for immune sequencing data. Study-wide points: Comparison with controls showed significantly lower normalized Chao1 diversity in multiple sclerosis patients. TRBV5-6, TRBV5-1 and TRBV20-1 were among several TRBV segments more frequent in patients than controls. F measure grouped same-batch samples tightly together.

Unique molecular identifiers tagged the TCR beta cDNA libraries. TCRdb re-derived calls from the PCR reads in MiXCR, one entry per CDR3 protein. The sample includes 650,000 to 850,000 distinct CDR3 sequences, around 46% of them seen just once. CDR1 MDHEN and CDR2 SYDVKM come from the germline V gene. With V trimmed by 5 bases and J by 5 bases, 5 bases remained unmatched. The CDR3 length is 15 residues. Regarding this clonotype: What it binds is not known.

Sequences were obtained from blood. The TCR comes from a girl under 18 with multiple sclerosis. The chain carries TRBV28 and TRBJ2-5; TRBD2 aligns across 13 bases. In DNA, the CDR3 is TGTGCCAGCAGTCTTTGGACTAGCGGGAGCGAGACCCAGTACTTC. Translation gives CASSLWTSGSETQYF. Using reference TRBV28 and TRBJ2-5 for the parts outside the CDR3, the full variable domain is DVKVTQSSRYLVKRTGEKVFLECVQDMDHENMFWYRQDPGLGLRLIYFSYDVKMKEKGDIPEGYSVSREKKERFSLILESASTNQTSMYLCASSLWTSGSETQYFGPGTRLLVL.